Below, one T cell receptor (beta chain) is given with its context. This sample stems from a study of high-grade serous ovarian cancer treatment subgroups. Trimming cost V 0 bases and J 3 bases, with 9 bases left between them. The germline V gene has CDR1 MNHNY and CDR2 SVGAGI (reference sequence). This CDR3 is built from 15 residues. The assay was immunoSEQ multiplex PCR, and TCRdb's table has in-frame clones only and misses some. The table has some 15,000 clones, 85% to 90% seen once; the top ten hold approximately 6.3%. Tumor tissue was taken before any definitive surgery or chemotherapy was given. The rearrangement links TRBV6-6 to TRBJ1-5; D is uncertain. Sequenced sample: tumor tissue. This TCR was recovered from a human donor with high-grade serous ovarian cancer. CDR3 sequence (DNA): TGTGCCAGCAGTTACTCGGAGGTTTTCAATCAGCCCCAGCATTTT. It is translated as CASSYSEVFNQPQHF.